This T cell receptor (beta chain) was profiled in a study of T cell repertoires in cytomegalovirus infection. Study-level information: Indications came from public TCR beta signatures; they pointed to CMV infection and to a matching HLA type.

This clonotype came up many times. This CDR3 contains 16 residues. J was trimmed by 4 bases and V by 3 bases; bases with no gene match: 8. In germline, CDR1 is MDHEN, CDR2 SYDVKM. TCRdb ran MiXCR on the reads and lists one entry per CDR3 protein. The repertoire consists of 230,000 or so distinct CDR3 sequences, with approximately 15% occurring once and the leading ten covering approximately 44%. This chain links TRBV28 with TRBJ2-4; 8 bases line up with TRBD1. The sequenced sample was CD8+ T cells from PBMCs. This TCR was sampled from a human donor in good health (CMV status not recorded). Some clones in this sample may be carry-over from other donors' samples. The CDR3 bases are TGTGCCAGCAGTTTCTTTCCGGACAGGGAAAAAAACATTCAGTACTTC. Its protein product is CASSFFPDREKNIQYF.